This entry lists 31 T cell receptor beta chains sequenced from one sample in a study of shared clonotypes between healthy human individuals (dated by TCRdb to the early 2020s). The library was obtained by the immunoSEQ multiplex PCR assay. Drawn from immuneACCESS, this table holds only the in-frame rearrangements with V and J called that TCRdb kept. Clones are partly lost; checked studies trace under half to an unresolved V gene and leave the rest unexplained. The table for this sample lists millions of clones; 80% to 95% of them were counted only once. The top ten clones comprise 0.35% to 0.45% of the sample. Source material: naive CD4+ T cells from PBMCs. The cell subset or site label for this specimen denotes: CD45RA+ positively selected. The source is a man aged 18 to 35 in good health. Some clones in this sample may be carry-over from other donors' samples.

J is TRBJ2-7 and V is TRBV18; D may be TRBD1 or TRBD2 (5 bases each). V was cut by 4 bases and J by 6 bases, with 7 bases left in between. This CDR3 is 11 amino acids long. Per germline, CDR1 KGHSH and CDR2 LQKENI. The CDR3 nucleotides read TGTGCCAGCTCACTTGGGGGCGAGCAGTACTTC. It encodes CASSLGGEQYF. The full variable domain, completed using reference TRBV18 and TRBJ2-7, is NAGVMQNPRHLVRRRGQEARLRCSPMKGHSHVYWYRQLPEEGLKFMVYLQKENIIDESGMPKERFSAEFPKEGPSILRIQQVVRGDSAAYFCASSLGGEQYFGPGTRLTVT.

This chain joins TRBV15 and TRBJ1-1; D call uncertain. Trimming pared 8 bases from V and 3 bases from J, leaving 7 bases between. The CDR3 has 11 residues. Germline CDR1 is LNHNV and CDR2 is YYDKDF (reference sequence). CDR3 residues: CATVGYTEAFF. CDR3 coding DNA: TGTGCCACCGTCGGGTACACTGAAGCTTTCTTT.

To note about this clone: Different DNA sequences within this sample yield the same CDR3. The J gene is TRBJ1-1, the V gene TRBV5-1; tentative D call: TRBD1 (5 bases). Germline CDR1 and CDR2: SGHRS and YFSETQ. The CDR3 has 14 amino acids. Trimming cost V 0 bases and J 5 bases, with 11 bases left between them. DNA for the CDR3: TGCGCCAGCAGCTTGGTTTCAGGGTCAACTGAAGCTTTCTTT. It codes for CASSLVSGSTEAFF. Filled out from reference TRBV5-1 and TRBJ1-1, the complete variable domain reads KAGVTQTPRYLIKTRGQQVTLSCSPISGHRSVSWYQQTPGQGLQFLFEYFSETQRNKGNFPGRFSGRQFSNSRSEMNVSTLELGDSALYLCASSLVSGSTEAFFGQGTRLTVV.

The chain recombines TRBV30 with TRBJ2-7, with D unclear. V gave up 1 base and J gave up 1 base, with 17 bases separating them. CDR1 and CDR2 from the germline V gene are GTSNPN and SVGIG (reference sequence). The CDR3 runs 16 residues. The CDR3 spells CAWSAPGSDESYEQYF. The CDR3 DNA reads as TGTGCCTGGAGTGCCCCCGGATCCGACGAGTCCTACGAGCAGTACTTC.

This chain joins TRBV21-1 and TRBJ2-2; TRBD2, the table's D call, was not compared with the DNA. TRBV21-1 is labeled a pseudogene. This CDR3 is 14 amino acids long. CDR3 sequence reads: CASSKGEGSGELFF. In nucleotides, the CDR3 is TGTGCCAGCAGCAAAGGCGAGGGCTCCGGGGAGCTGTTTTTT.

The rearrangement links TRBV4-1 to TRBJ1-3; D possibly corresponds to TRBD1 (5 bases). The CDR3 has 17 amino acids. CDR1 MGHRA and CDR2 YSYEKL come from the germline V gene. V was pared by 0 bases and J by 1 base, with 13 bases between. CDR3 sequence reads: CASSQDPIGGSGNTIYF. The CDR3 coding sequence is TGCGCCAGCAGCCAAGATCCCATTGGGGGATCTGGAAACACCATATATTTT.

This clone has only one observation. This CDR3 is also generated by other DNA sequences in the sample. The rearrangement joins TRBV18 to TRBJ2-7; D is unresolved. Trimming removed 2 bases at V and 4 bases at J, with 6 bases between. In germline, CDR1 is KGHSH, CDR2 LQKENI. CDR3 size: 12 residues. The CDR3 sequence is CASSPSSYEQYF. For the CDR3, the DNA is TGTGCCAGCTCACCAAGTTCTTACGAGCAGTACTTC.

This rearrangement joins TRBV6-5 to TRBJ2-7; no reliable D call. This CDR3 region has 13 residues. Trimming took 0 bases from V and 9 from J, leaving 12 bases between them. CDR1 MNHEY and CDR2 SVGAGI come from the germline V gene. In DNA form, the CDR3 reads TGTGCCAGCAGTTACTCGCTAGTAGGAAGGCAGTACTTC. Its translation is CASSYSLVGRQYF.

V usage is TRBV6-1 and J usage is TRBJ2-7; 7 bases map to TRBD1. This CDR3 is built from 16 residues. V lost 2 bases to trimming and J lost 0 bases; unmatched junction nucleotides: 7. In germline, CDR1 is MNHNS, CDR2 SASEGT. CDR3 bases: TGTGCCAGCAGTGAAACGCCGGACAGGAGCTCCTACGAGCAGTACTTC. Amino acids: CASSETPDRSSYEQYF.

The CDR3 loop is CASSLSRGRRAAHNEQFF. The DNA for the CDR3 is TGTGCCAGCAGTTTATCGAGAGGTAGGCGGGCGGCACACAATGAGCAGTTCTTC. The chain combines TRBV27 with TRBJ2-1; perhaps TRBD2 as D (5 bases). The CDR3 sequence is 18 residues long. The V end lost 0 bases, the J end lost 5 bases, and 20 bases lay between the germline ends. In germline, CDR1 is MNHEY, CDR2 SMNVEV (reference sequence).

This chain connects TRBV4-2 to TRBJ2-7; the D is unclear. Germline assignment: CDR1 LGHNA and CDR2 YNFKEQ. The V gene lost 2 bases and the J gene lost 4 bases, with 9 bases spanning the gap. The CDR3 contains 13 residues. DNA of the CDR3: TGTGCCAGCAGCCAACGCGAAAGGTACGAGCAGTACTTC. Translating gives CASSQRERYEQYF.

The CDR3 protein is CASSLGDTFYEQYF. The DNA of the CDR3 is TGTGCCAGCAGCTTAGGGGACACCTTCTACGAGCAGTACTTC. The gene calls are TRBV11-2 and TRBJ2-7, with D possibly TRBD1 on 6 matching bases. Germline CDR1 reads SGHAT; CDR2 reads FQNNGV. Trimming shortened V by 1 base and J by 3 bases, and 10 bases separated the two germline ends. The CDR3 loop spans 14 amino acids.

The genes are TRBV7-3 and TRBJ2-1; 14 bases map to TRBD2. Germline-derived CDR1 and CDR2 are SGHTA and FQGTGA. V lost 4 bases, J lost 8 bases, and 4 bases stayed unmatched. This CDR3 spans 15 amino acids. The CDR3 protein is CASSSGLAGGYEQFF. The DNA for the CDR3 is TGTGCCAGCAGCTCTGGACTAGCGGGAGGATATGAGCAGTTCTTC. The variable domain in full, completed from reference TRBV7-3 and TRBJ2-1, reads GAGVSQTPSNKVTEKGKYVELRCDPISGHTALYWYRQSLGQGPEFLIYFQGTGAADDSGLPNDRFFAVRPEGSVSTLKIQRTERGDSAVYLCASSSGLAGGYEQFFGPGTRLTVL.

The chain has TRBV18 and TRBJ1-5; TRBD1 matches 7 bases. This CDR3 comprises 13 residues. V was clipped by 5 bases and J by 6 bases; unmatched bases: 4. Germline-derived CDR1 and CDR2 are KGHSH and LQKENI. CDR3 residues: CASSTGESQPQHF. The CDR3 nucleotides are TGTGCCAGCTCAACAGGGGAAAGTCAGCCCCAGCATTTT.

The CDR3 coding sequence is TGTGCCAGTACTCCCAGGGTGGCGGGGAGGGGTACTGAAGCTTTCTTT. This encodes CASTPRVAGRGTEAFF. The chain employs TRBV19 and TRBJ1-1, with D perhaps TRBD1 (5 bases). V was clipped by 7 bases and J by 5 bases, with 23 bases between them. The V gene's germline CDR1 is LNHDA and CDR2 SQIVND (reference sequence). There are 16 residues in the CDR3.

As to this clone: Within the sample, other DNA sequences also encode this same CDR3. DNA of the CDR3: TGTGCCAGCTCACCCGAAAATGAGCAGTTCTTC. As protein: CASSPENEQFF. This chain joins TRBV18 and TRBJ2-1; no clear D. V lost 3 bases and J 7 bases, leaving 4 bases between the germline ends. Germline V gene sequence: CDR1 KGHSH, CDR2 LQKENI. The CDR3 consists of 11 residues.

This chain connects TRBV28 to TRBJ2-7; 8 bases fit TRBD2. The CDR3 runs 16 residues. The J segment lost 3 bases and the V segment lost 10 bases, leaving 17 bases of the junction unmatched. Germline lookup yields CDR1 MDHEN and CDR2 SYDVKM. The CDR3 reads CATVREGVPWVYEQYF. The DNA of the CDR3 is TGTGCCACCGTCCGGGAGGGCGTTCCTTGGGTCTACGAGCAGTACTTC.

The V call is TRBV10-2, the J call TRBJ2-7; TRBD2 aligns across 13 bases. This CDR3 comprises 16 residues. Trimming at V came to 3 bases and at J to 5 bases, leaving 7 bases not matched to a gene. Per germline, CDR1 WSHSY and CDR2 SAAADI. The CDR3 DNA is TGCGCCAGCAGTGAAAGGGGACTAGCGGGATTCAACGAGCAGTACTTC. Protein product: CASSERGLAGFNEQYF.

The chain recombines TRBV28 with TRBJ2-3; D remains ambiguous. V lost 8 bases to trimming and J lost 0 bases, with 12 bases between them. This CDR3 has 14 amino acids. Germline lookup yields CDR1 MDHEN and CDR2 SYDVKM. The DNA for the CDR3 is TGTGCCAGCTATGACGACAAGAGCACAGATACGCAGTATTTT. This codes for CASYDDKSTDTQYF.

Turning to this clone: The sample contains more than one DNA sequence encoding this CDR3. The CDR3 region is CASSEAGLSYEQYF. The CDR3 DNA sequence: TGTGCCAGCAGTGAAGCGGGACTCTCCTACGAGCAGTACTTC. The V gene is TRBV6-1, the J gene TRBJ2-7, with D possibly being TRBD2 (6 bases). V was trimmed by 0 bases and J by 0 bases, leaving 6 bases between them. CDR3 size: 14 residues. Germline CDR1 and CDR2: MNHNS and SASEGT.

The chain couples TRBV6-5 to TRBJ1-3; possible D gene TRBD1, 5 bases. Germline V gives CDR1 MNHEY, CDR2 SVGAGI. The CDR3 is 16 amino acids. V gave up 4 bases and J gave up 0 bases, with 13 bases separating them. The CDR3 here is CASSLLTGSSGNTIYF. Written as DNA, the CDR3 is TGTGCCAGCAGTTTGCTAACAGGCTCCTCTGGAAACACCATATATTTT.

With respect to this clone: One end of the junction does not line up with germline, which may come from a read error. The rearrangement uses TRBV27 and TRBJ2-7; D remains ambiguous. Germline-derived CDR1 and CDR2 are MNHEY and SMNVEV (reference sequence). The CDR3 extends over 12 amino acids. For the CDR3, the DNA is TGTGCCAGCAGTCCGAAGCCTTATTTCATGCACTTC. Its translation: CASSPKPYFMHF.

The rearrangement joins TRBV27 to TRBJ2-1; D is possibly TRBD1 (6 bases). Germline-derived CDR1 and CDR2 are MNHEY and SMNVEV (reference sequence). There are 15 residues in the CDR3. Trimming cost V 5 bases and J 2 bases, with 13 bases left between them. This CDR3 is CASSPYRVPYNEQFF. In DNA, the CDR3 is TGTGCCAGCAGTCCATACAGGGTACCCTACAATGAGCAGTTCTTC.

The CDR3 spells CATSRPMGLAGPFGEQFF. Here the CDR3 DNA reads TGTGCCACCAGCAGGCCAATGGGGCTAGCGGGACCTTTCGGGGAGCAGTTCTTC. This chain connects TRBV15 to TRBJ2-1; 9 nucleotides agree with TRBD2. The CDR3 sequence is 18 residues long. The V and J ends lost 3 bases and 10 bases, in that order; junction bases with no gene match: 19. CDR1 is LNHNV and CDR2 is YYDKDF in the germline V gene (reference sequence).

The chain recombines TRBV7-6 with TRBJ2-7, with D maybe TRBD2 (6 bases). Trimming removed 4 bases at V and 3 bases at J, with 13 bases between. The CDR3 spans 14 residues. Germline V gives CDR1 SGHVS, CDR2 FNYEAQ. CDR3 in DNA: TGTGCCAGCAGCTCCCGGGACTCCGGCTACGAGCAGTACTTC. It encodes CASSSRDSGYEQYF.

V usage is TRBV5-6 and J usage is TRBJ1-3, with D unclear. This CDR3 contains 13 residues. Per the germline V gene, CDR1 is SGHDT and CDR2 is YYEEEE. The V gene lost 7 bases and the J gene lost 5 bases, with 13 bases spanning the gap. The CDR3 DNA is TGTGCCAGCTCTATTTTGGGCCGAAACACCATATATTTT. Amino acid sequence: CASSILGRNTIYF.

The V call is TRBV28, the J call TRBJ2-1, with D possibly matching TRBD1 (6 bases). CDR1 and CDR2 from the germline V gene are MDHEN and SYDVKM. This CDR3 has 14 amino acids. V shed 6 bases and J shed 4 bases, with 13 bases lying between them. DNA for the CDR3: TGTGCCAGCAGCCTCCCAGGGGTATACAATGAGCAGTTCTTC. Translating it yields CASSLPGVYNEQFF.

A remark on this clone: This sample also contains other DNA sequences that code for the same CDR3. The chain employs TRBV10-3 and TRBJ1-3, with unresolved D. The CDR3 consists of 12 residues. The ends were cut back, 4 bases at V and 2 bases at J, with 3 bases in the middle. In germline, CDR1 is ENHRY, CDR2 SYGVKD. The CDR3, as DNA: TGTGCCATCAGTGGGGCTGGAAACACCATATATTTT. It codes for CAISGAGNTIYF.

V and J are TRBV10-3 and TRBJ2-7; 7 nucleotides line up with TRBD2. The CDR3 contains 12 residues. V lost 8 bases and J lost 5; bases outside the gene matches: 6. From germline, CDR1 is ENHRY and CDR2 SYGVKD. CDR3 sequence reads: CAIGRGRDEQYF. As DNA, the CDR3 is TGTGCCATCGGCCGGGGGAGGGACGAGCAGTACTTC.

This clone is a singleton in its sample. The rearrangement links TRBV4-1 to TRBJ2-7; tentatively, D is TRBD2 (5 bases). Germline CDR1 MGHRA, CDR2 YSYEKL. The V end was cut by 0 bases, the J end by 3 bases, with 18 bases between. This CDR3 region has 17 residues. The CDR3 coding sequence is TGCGCCAGCAGCCAAGAGTCGGACGTCAATGAGGGCTACGAGCAGTACTTC. This codes for CASSQESDVNEGYEQYF.

This chain links TRBV28 with TRBJ1-2, with D uncertain. Germline V CDR1 and CDR2: MDHEN, SYDVKM. Trimming stripped 2 bases from V and 2 bases from J, with 9 bases between. This CDR3 has 14 residues. This CDR3 is CASSLRRGNYGYTF. For the CDR3, the DNA is TGTGCCAGCAGTTTACGTCGAGGGAACTATGGCTACACCTTC.